What follows describes a single TCR beta chain. No antigen is known for it. No quality values exist for individual bases; no much larger clone is one base distant. The cohort consisted of hundreds of healthy bone marrow donors. All cohort members were sampled while nominally healthy, although unrecorded immune exposures were likely present. The donor was CMV seronegative and was included in the group of about 400 seronegative cohort members. Every donor gave a peripheral blood sample, and the peripheral blood mononuclear cells from that sample were used for TCR beta sequencing. The Qiagen DNeasy Blood Extraction Kit was used to extract genomic DNA from the blood cell samples. Library preparation was by the immunoSEQ multiplex PCR assay. A mixture of 60 forward primers for TCR Vbeta segments and 13 reverse primers for TCR Jbeta segments was used in the multiplex PCR. The CDR3 region of rearranged TCR beta genes was amplified from genomic DNA by a multiplex PCR assay. Amplified TCR beta libraries were sequenced as 87-base-pair reads on the Illumina HiSeq System. For the original study's pipeline: A later analysis tallied around 80 million unique TCR beta chains across the 600 to 700 repertoires, and about 10 million of those chains were shared by two or more donors. A nearest-neighbor algorithm error-corrected the raw reads and collapsed the reads into unique sequences, merging closely related sequences to remove PCR and sequencing errors. CDR3 sequences were aligned to IMGT reference sequences to assign V, D and J gene segments. For a sequence to be retained, a match of at least six nucleotides to both a V gene segment and a J gene segment was required. A rearrangement was called productive if the CDR3 had no stop codons and remained in frame with V and J, and every other rearrangement was called non-productive. CDR3 was defined by IMGT convention, running from the second conserved V-encoded cysteine to the conserved J-encoded phenylalanine. Sequences without an unambiguous match to a single V gene segment were excluded from the earlier analysis of several hundred of the donors. An earlier analysis of 550 to 650 of the donors classified V segments as functional when productive rearrangements were above 56.7% and as segregating when the standard deviation between donors was above 5%. A statistical classification framework was built for diagnosing cytomegalovirus status from the catalog of TCR beta chain sequences. V and J gene assignment, in a later analysis, came from comparing TCR nucleotide sequences with IMGT/GENE-DB human TR gene sequences. The TCRdist pipeline was used in a later analysis to assign CDR3 sequences and most-parsimonious VDJ recombination scenarios. In a later analysis, every TCR beta chain was defined by the combination of its CDR3 amino acid sequence and its V-gene family, and reads without a unique V-gene family were dropped. A later analysis removed 592 highly shared, low-generation-probability nucleotide sequences to deal with suspected cross-contamination and a sequencing artifact. In a later analysis, a clonal expansion index was calculated for each public chain from normalized within-repertoire ranks of inferred template counts. In a later analysis, generation probabilities were computed using a VDJ recombination model fitted to out-of-frame rearrangements, and the results were checked against IGoR. In a later analysis, TCR-TCR, TCR-HLA and TCR-CMV co-occurrence was scored with hypergeometric tests, and a repertoire-size bias correction was applied to TCR pairs. False discovery rates were estimated in a later analysis by permuting HLA or CMV assignments 20 times. In a later analysis, co-occurring TCRs were grouped using DBSCAN, and TCRdist sequence similarity was added for clustering within HLA-allele-positive subsets. Repertoires with fewer than 30,000 or more than 120,000 public chains, plus five repertoires with anomalous nucleotide sharing, were excluded from co-occurrence clustering. The clones in this table, taken by TCRdb from immuneACCESS, are in-frame only. Not every clone is retained; where verified, under half of the shortfall comes from an unresolved V gene, and the cause of the rest is unknown. V and J calls and clone size are those listed in that table; D and trimming were worked out from the DNA. This sample lists 150,000 to 200,000 clones; 70% to 85% were detected once. Of the sample, 1.4% falls within the top ten clones.

The germline V gene specifies KGHSH as CDR1 and LQKENI as CDR2. The CDR3 runs 16 residues from the cysteine to the phenylalanine. Only the CDR3 DNA is retained, 48 bases long and in frame from the first base. The junction shows trimming of 2 bases on V and 6 bases on J, plus 16 bases between the germline ends. This entry is derived from a study of cytomegalovirus exposure and HLA in healthy donors (dated by TCRdb to about 2017). Background for the entire study: According to an earlier analysis of a few hundred of the donors, some 170 million T cells yielded roughly 100 million unique TCR beta sequences and roughly 280 Gb of sequence data. Rather than using new phenotypic data, the later analysis identified candidate immune exposures from TCR beta sequences and from how often those sequences occurred across donors. Of the roughly 400 genotyped donors, about 80% fell in the genetic ancestry cluster associated with self-reported Caucasian donors. The study combined high-throughput TCR immunosequencing, statistical association of individual TCRs with disease status, and machine learning to predict cytomegalovirus infection status. Among about 410 genotyped donors of the cohort, an average of around 250,000 unique TCR beta nucleotide sequences was sequenced per donor, of which about 19% were non-productive. Every repertoire in the discovery cohort had been generated on one and the same sequencing platform. The study used immunosequencing to profile the T cell repertoires of approximately 690 subjects and linked those repertoires to cytomegalovirus serostatus. In a later genetic analysis, genome-wide SNP genotypes for about 60% of the 666 donors were used, and that subset was treated as a discovery cohort. Donor age, sex, ethnicity and CMV serostatus were compiled alongside the repertoire data. The number of typed donors differed by locus: about 620-640 for A, B, C, DRB1 and DQB1; approximately 520 for DQA1; 606 for DPA1; and 400 to 480 for DPB1. HLA typing covered class I and class II loci at four-digit resolution. Because of strong linkage in the cohort, a few DR-DQ haplotypes were treated as single units for association and clustering. An early release covering about 600 HLA-typed donors comprised roughly 300 gigabases of sequencing data and around 80 million unique TCR sequences. An earlier analysis of fewer than 700 of the donors applied high-throughput TCR beta sequencing to assess whether each TCR beta V gene segment acted as functional or pseudogenic. To study patterns of TCR occurrence, a later analysis re-analyzed previously published TCR beta repertoires from around 660 donors and added high-resolution HLA genotyping. Besides the first cohort of about 730 subjects, a separate validation cohort made up of 120 different subjects was used. The aim of the study was to test whether cataloging public T cell receptors could identify signatures of past pathogen exposure.

The paper as a whole reports these results and caveats: In an earlier analysis of under 600 of the donors, most TCR beta V segments were observed in productive rearrangements about 87% or about 30% of the time, broadly matching IMGT annotations. Linkage disequilibrium might explain the correlated functional status among segregating V segments, but an unknown experimental factor could not be excluded. Because HLA typing was missing for some donors at each locus, association tests included only the typed subset. The sequencing pipeline was judged likely to have produced a cluster of highly shared sequence variants as a technical artifact. A later analysis reported that several top co-occurrence clusters appeared linked to parvovirus B19, influenza, CMV and Epstein-Barr virus. A later analysis found that HLA-associated TCR beta chains were more clonally expanded and had lower generation probabilities than equally common non-associated chains. V-gene and J-gene trimming of TCR beta chains was associated with a missense DCLRE1C variant in a later genetic analysis, and the association was replicated in an independent cohort. Strong co-occurrence of HLA alleles, especially DR and DQ, made assigning TCR associations to individual alleles difficult. Specific HLA alleles were associated with roughly 17,000 TCR beta sequences at a false discovery rate of 0.05 in a later analysis. The only immune exposure information available for the cohort was CMV serostatus. Most TCR sequences were seen in very few donors, while some public TCRs were found in many individuals. In the study, some 160 TCR beta chains were listed as associated with cytomegalovirus. Presence/absence analyses assumed roughly uniform sequencing depth across donors, an assumption that may not hold. Only TCR beta chains were sequenced in this cohort, and the absence of alpha or paired-chain data limited detectable features. In vitro tests confirmed that a few of the cytomegalovirus-associated TCR beta chains recognize cytomegalovirus antigens. A later analysis found that TCR association rates varied across HLA loci, with DRB1 alleles showing the most associated TCRs and HLA-C alleles the fewest. The classifier was reported to diagnose cytomegalovirus status with high specificity and sensitivity in both the original and validation cohorts. It was suggested by the authors that the approach could potentially be generalized to other disease states and immunological phenotypes. Because counts were too low, 15 or so rarely observed V segments, including chromosome 9 orphons, were excluded from the earlier analysis of some 540 of the donors. According to a later genetic analysis, donors in an Asian-associated ancestry cluster had fewer N-insertions in productive TCRs than the approximately 650-donor mean. The 87-base-pair reads could not distinguish some IMGT-functional V segments, including TRBV6-2 and TRBV6-3, so those segments were excluded. A further reported finding was that TCR beta sequences accurately predicted the HLA-A and HLA-B alleles for most subjects in the first cohort. In a later analysis, most CMV-associated TCR beta chains were found to appear HLA-restricted, with HLA associations seemingly driven largely by CMV exposure.

The receptor chain draws on TRBV18 and TRBJ2-2, and possibly TRBD2, on 6 matching bases. The clonotype comes from a male donor in good health and CMV-seronegative. The source material was PBMCs. The CDR3 region: CASSPNWREGSGELFF. Here is the DNA: TGTGCCAGCTCACCAAACTGGCGGGAAGGGTCCGGGGAGCTGTTTTTT.